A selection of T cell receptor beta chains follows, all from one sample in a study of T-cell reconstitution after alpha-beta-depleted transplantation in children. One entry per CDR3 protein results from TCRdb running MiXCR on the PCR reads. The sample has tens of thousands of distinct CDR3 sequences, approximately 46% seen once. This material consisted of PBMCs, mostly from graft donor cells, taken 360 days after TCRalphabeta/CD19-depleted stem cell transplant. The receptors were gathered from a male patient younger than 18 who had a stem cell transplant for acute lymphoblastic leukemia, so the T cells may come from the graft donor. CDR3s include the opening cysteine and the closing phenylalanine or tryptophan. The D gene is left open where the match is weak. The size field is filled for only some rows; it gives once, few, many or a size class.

CASSRLGAGETQYF TGTGCCAGCAGTCGACTGGGGGCAGGGGAGACCCAGTACTTC . TRBJ2-5 TRBV12-3/TRBV12-4 .
CASSQRQGEDTQYF TGCGCCAGCAGCCAGCGACAGGGGGAAGATACGCAGTATTTT . TRBJ2-3 TRBV4-3 TRBD1
CASSQEVRGPYNEQFF TGTGCCAGCAGCCAAGAAGTCAGGGGACCCTACAATGAGCAGTTCTTC . TRBJ2-1 TRBV3-1 .
CASSLGGGTGADTQYF TGTGCCAGCAGCTTAGGCGGCGGGACAGGGGCAGATACGCAGTATTTT few TRBJ2-3 TRBV7-2 TRBD1
CASSWGKTGVGEQYF TGTGCCAGCAGCTGGGGGAAGACAGGGGTTGGCGAGCAGTACTTC . TRBJ2-7 TRBV5-6 TRBD1
CASSLGDRGPFF TGTGCCAGCAGCTTAGGGGACAGGGGTCCTTTCTTC few TRBJ2-7 TRBV7-9 TRBD1
CASSVGQGAGETQYF TGTGCCAGCAGCGTAGGACAGGGGGCAGGGGAGACCCAGTACTTC few TRBJ2-5 TRBV9 TRBD1
CASSSLAGGSTDTQYF TGTGCCAGCAGCAGCCTAGCGGGAGGTAGCACAGATACGCAGTATTTT few TRBJ2-3 TRBV3-1 TRBD2
CASSSGLAENTGELFF TGCGCCAGCAGCTCCGGACTAGCTGAAAACACCGGGGAGCTGTTTTTT . TRBJ2-2 TRBV5-1 TRBD2
CASSLGAPQFF TGTGCCAGCAGTTTGGGGGCCCCGCAGTTCTTC few TRBJ2-1 TRBV12-3/TRBV12-4 .
CASSHAGQGANYGYTF TGCGCCAGCAGCCATGCCGGACAGGGTGCTAACTATGGCTACACCTTC few TRBJ1-2 TRBV4-3 TRBD1
CSVVRTSGYEQYF TGCAGCGTTGTTAGGACTAGCGGTTACGAGCAGTACTTC . TRBJ2-7 TRBV29-1 TRBD2
CASSLMGARTDTQYF TGTGCCAGCAGCTTAATGGGGGCTCGGACAGATACGCAGTATTTT few TRBJ2-3 TRBV7-3 .
CSARGVVAGDNSYNEQFF TGCAGTGCTAGAGGAGTGGTGGCAGGGGATAACTCCTACAATGAGCAGTTCTTC . TRBJ2-1 TRBV20-1 .
CASSQGDSNSPLHF TGTGCCAGCAGCCAAGGGGACAGCAATTCACCCCTCCACTTT . TRBJ1-6 TRBV3-1 TRBD1
CASSRQGGPNTEAFF TGTGCCAGCAGTCGACAGGGAGGACCGAACACTGAAGCTTTCTTT . TRBJ1-1 TRBV2 TRBD1
CSAWMGFRMHNEQFF TGCAGTGCTTGGATGGGATTCCGGATGCACAATGAGCAGTTCTTC . TRBJ2-1 TRBV20-1 .
CSAWDRGTLAEAFF TGCAGTGCATGGGACAGGGGAACGTTGGCTGAAGCTTTCTTT . TRBJ1-1 TRBV20-1 TRBD1
CATSPPTSGPEETQYF TGTGCCACCAGTCCTCCGACTAGCGGGCCAGAAGAGACCCAGTACTTC . TRBJ2-5 TRBV15 TRBD2
CASGDSMYEQYF TGCGCCAGCGGGGACTCAATGTACGAGCAGTACTTC . TRBJ2-7 TRBV5-1 .
CASSESGRFGGYTF TGTGCCAGCAGTGAATCGGGCAGGTTTGGCGGCTACACCTTC . TRBJ1-2 TRBV25-1 .
CASSLGANRSEQYF TGTGCCAGCAGTTTAGGGGCAAATCGAAGCGAGCAGTACTTC . TRBJ2-7 TRBV12-3/TRBV12-4 .
CASTLDRGPNTQYF TGTGCCAGCACTCTGGACAGGGGGCCGAATACGCAGTATTTT once TRBJ2-3 TRBV2 TRBD1